These 32 T cell receptor beta chains were all obtained from the same sample, sequenced in a study of blood T cells in healthy people across ages. For the second PCR, which ran for about 7 to 11 cycles, a sample-barcoded 5' primer and a J-beta primer mix were used. TCRdb re-analysed the 5' RACE reads in MiXCR, keeping a single row per CDR3 protein. The sample consists of over 1,500,000 distinct CDR3 sequences, 39% of them appearing once. The sequenced material came from blood. Every receptor here comes from a human donor in good health.

The chain combines TRBV9 with TRBJ1-2, with 11 positions matching TRBD1. The CDR3 is made up of 14 amino acids. Trimming at V came to 3 bases and at J to 12 bases, leaving 10 bases not matched to a gene. Germline assignment: CDR1 SGDLS and CDR2 YYNGEE. The CDR3 spells CASSAGQGENPHTF. The CDR3 coding sequence is TGTGCCAGCAGCGCGGGACAGGGGGAAAACCCACACACCTTC.

This chain connects TRBV12-3 or TRBV12-4 to TRBJ2-7; possibly TRBD2 for D (6 bases). There are 15 residues in the CDR3. V was cut by 5 bases and J by 2 bases, with 16 bases left in between. The CDR3 DNA reads as TGTGCCAGCAGTCCCCCACGGGGGTGGCCCTACGAGCAGTACTTC. The encoded protein is CASSPPRGWPYEQYF.

This clonotype was counted many times. In nucleotides, the CDR3 is TGTGCCAGCAGTTTATCATCCGTCTACGAGCAGTACTTC. This codes for CASSLSSVYEQYF. The rearrangement links TRBV27 to TRBJ2-7; D is undetermined. CDR1 is MNHEY, CDR2 SMNVEV, per germline (reference sequence). This CDR3 is 13 amino acids long. The ends were cut back, 0 bases at V and 3 bases at J, with 6 bases in the middle.

The V call is TRBV19, the J call TRBJ1-5, with D unclear. The germline V gene has CDR1 LNHDA and CDR2 SQIVND (reference sequence). V dropped 7 bases and J dropped 5 bases, with 6 bases sitting between them. There are 11 residues in the CDR3. CDR3: CASKGDQPQHF. CDR3 sequence (DNA): TGTGCCAGTAAAGGTGATCAGCCCCAGCATTTT.

This clonotype appeared a few times. A junction boundary mismatches the germline segment, possibly from a read error. The chain links TRBV20-1 to TRBJ2-1; perhaps TRBD2 as D (5 bases). The CDR3 is 15 residues long. Germline V lookup: CDR1 DFQATT, CDR2 SNEGSKA (reference sequence). This CDR3 reads CSTSPYRLAYNEQFF. In nucleotides, the CDR3 is TGCAGTACTAGTCCCTACCGACTGGCCTACAATGAGCAGTTCTTC.

The V gene is TRBV20-1, the J gene TRBJ2-7; 9 bases map to TRBD2. There are 14 residues in the CDR3. V trimming: 4 bases; J trimming: 0 bases; junction bases outside the gene matches: 4. Germline CDR1 is DFQATT and CDR2 is SNEGSKA (reference sequence). The chain's CDR3 is CSAISGGNSYEQYF. In nucleotides, the CDR3 is TGCAGTGCTATCAGCGGGGGGAACTCCTACGAGCAGTACTTC.

V and J are TRBV10-3 and TRBJ2-3; TRBD1 might be the D (6 bases). V dropped 4 bases and J dropped 2 bases, with 13 bases sitting between them. Germline assignment: CDR1 ENHRY and CDR2 SYGVKD. CDR3 length equals 15 residues. The DNA for the CDR3 is TGTGCCATCAGTGTCCAGGGACACCTCACAGATACGCAGTATTTT. This codes for CAISVQGHLTDTQYF.

Note on this clonotype: This may come from a read error, since a much larger clone is one base off. The CDR3 here is CASSQEVGQGDQPQHF. The CDR3 nucleotides are TGCGCCAGCAGCCAAGAAGTCGGACAGGGTGATCAGCCCCAGCATTTT. This sequence joins TRBV4-3 and TRBJ1-5, with 8 bases identical to TRBD1. The germline gives CDR1 LGHNA, CDR2 YSLEER. Trimming removed 0 bases from V and 5 bases from J; junction bases left unmatched: 6. CDR3 length: 16 residues.

This clonotype showed up just a few times. J is TRBJ2-7 and V is TRBV5-1, with D unresolved. This CDR3 is 15 amino acids long. Trimming left V 2 bases short and J 3 bases short, with 15 bases between. Per the germline V gene, CDR1 is SGHRS and CDR2 is YFSETQ. The CDR3 spells CASSLGGLNDYEQYF. CDR3 sequence (DNA): TGCGCCAGCAGCTTAGGCGGCCTGAACGACTACGAGCAGTACTTC.

The V call is TRBV4-1, the J call TRBJ2-7, with TRBD1 as a possible D gene (5 bases). Germline-derived CDR1 and CDR2 are MGHRA and YSYEKL. The CDR3 has 13 residues. The V gene lost 4 bases and the J gene lost 5 bases, with 12 bases spanning the gap. The CDR3 reads CASSPGYLDEQYF. DNA of the CDR3: TGCGCCAGCAGCCCAGGGTATCTCGACGAGCAGTACTTC.

V usage is TRBV3-1 and J usage is TRBJ1-2, with a tentative D call TRBD1 (5 bases). Trimming left V 4 bases short and J 8 bases short, with 17 bases between. Per germline, CDR1 LGHDT and CDR2 YNNKEL (reference sequence). The CDR3 extends over 14 amino acids. CDR3 coding DNA: TGTGCCAGCAGCCGCTCGGAAGGGGTGGGAGGCTACACCTTC. It translates to CASSRSEGVGGYTF.

The V call is TRBV12-3 or TRBV12-4, the J call TRBJ1-5; no definite D call. V was clipped by 7 bases and J by 4 bases, with 17 bases between them. The CDR3 consists of 15 residues. CDR3 sequence: CASTQRGRKNQPQHF. CDR3 nucleotide sequence: TGTGCCAGCACCCAACGAGGACGGAAAAATCAGCCCCAGCATTTT.

This clonotype turned up a few times. The genes are TRBV18 and TRBJ2-5, with D maybe TRBD2 (7 bases). The CDR3 loop spans 16 amino acids. Trimming cost V 3 bases and J 3 bases, with 17 bases left between them. Germline-derived CDR1 and CDR2 are KGHSH and LQKENI. The CDR3 DNA follows: TGTGCCAGCTCACCGACCCTTGGAGGGGGGGAAGAGACCCAGTACTTC. Protein: CASSPTLGGGEETQYF.

This clonotype was observed a handful of times. The V and J genes are TRBV20-1 and TRBJ1-5; TRBD1 matches at 9 bases. With 6 bases clipped from V and 6 bases from J, the junction kept 9 bases outside the gene matches. Per germline, CDR1 DFQATT and CDR2 SNEGSKA (reference sequence). This CDR3 region has 14 residues. As DNA, the CDR3 is TGCAGTGCCACGGACGGGACAGGGATTCAGCCCCAGCATTTT. Translating it yields CSATDGTGIQPQHF.

The table lists this clonotype with a few counts. The rearrangement uses TRBV5-5 and TRBJ1-1; tentative D call: TRBD1 (5 bases). Trimming stripped 0 bases from V and 0 bases from J, with 6 bases between. CDR3 length: 14 amino acids. Germline V gene data show CDR1 as SGHKS and CDR2 as YYEKEE (reference sequence). CDR3 residues: CASSLGDLNTEAFF. The CDR3 bases are TGTGCCAGCAGCTTGGGGGACTTGAACACTGAAGCTTTCTTT. The whole variable domain, remainder taken from reference TRBV5-5 and TRBJ1-1, is DAGVTQSPTHLIKTRGQQVTLRCSPISGHKSVSWYQQVLGQGPQFIFQYYEKEERGRGNFPDRFSARQFPNYSSELNVNALLLGDSALYLCASSLGDLNTEAFFGQGTRLTVV.

The J gene is TRBJ2-6, the V gene TRBV11-2; TRBD1 matches 8 bases. CDR1 and CDR2 from the germline V gene are SGHAT and FQNNGV. The CDR3 runs 18 residues. The V gene end was trimmed by 4 bases and the J gene end by 4 bases; junction bases not matched to a gene: 12. The CDR3 loop reads CASSSLDRGSSGANVLTF. The CDR3 DNA reads TGTGCCAGCAGCTCTTTAGACAGGGGTTCGTCCGGGGCCAACGTCCTGACTTTC.

J is TRBJ2-1 and V is TRBV7-2; D assignment may be TRBD1 or TRBD2 (5 bases each). Germline assignment: CDR1 SGHTA and CDR2 FQGNSA. Deletions cut 0 bases from V and 10 bases from J, with 13 bases between. The CDR3 spans 14 residues. DNA for the CDR3: TGTGCCAGCAGCTTAGCGGGACCCTATGGGGAGCAGTTCTTC. Translated, it gives CASSLAGPYGEQFF.

The chain has TRBV20-1 and TRBJ2-3; the D is unclear. The CDR3 length is 15 residues. The germline CDR1 and CDR2 sequences are DFQATT and SNEGSKA (reference sequence). Trimming left V 4 bases short and J 2 bases short, with 16 bases between. This CDR3 reads CSANILRGTTDTQYF. CDR3 DNA: TGCAGTGCTAACATCCTTCGCGGTACCACAGATACGCAGTATTTT.

Notes on this clonotype: Just one base apart from a much larger clone, this may be a read error. No conserved phenylalanine or tryptophan is present at the end of the CDR3, so a read error is the likely explanation. V usage is TRBV6-2 or TRBV6-3 and J usage is TRBJ2-5; a possible D gene is TRBD2 (7 bases). V lost 3 bases to trimming and J lost 5 bases, with 19 bases between them. This CDR3 has 16 residues. The germline CDR1 and CDR2 sequences are MNHEY and SVGEGT. The chain's CDR3 is CASSYSLGGGQETQYL. In DNA form, the CDR3 reads TGTGCCAGCAGTTATAGCTTAGGGGGGGGTCAGGAGACCCAGTACTTA.

The chain links TRBV20-1 to TRBJ2-5; 9 bases match TRBD1. The J call is doubtful: the DNA matches TRBJ2-7 better. Per germline, CDR1 DFQATT and CDR2 SNEGSKA (reference sequence). The CDR3 runs to 14 residues. The CDR3 loop reads CSATEQGAGDEQYF. The CDR3 DNA reads as TGCAGTGCTACAGAACAGGGGGCGGGCGACGAGCAGTACTTC.

The J gene is TRBJ2-3, the V gene TRBV7-3, with 9 nucleotides matching TRBD1. J gave up 3 bases and V 5 bases, and 15 bases lay outside the gene matches. Germline-derived CDR1 and CDR2 are SGHTA and FQGTGA. The CDR3 is 18 residues long. The CDR3 nucleotides are TGTGCCAGCAGCCCAAATTTGGGACAGGGCGTTAGGACAGATACGCAGTATTTT. As protein: CASSPNLGQGVRTDTQYF.

The chain carries TRBV12-5 and TRBJ1-1; 7 bases align to TRBD1. This CDR3 has 12 residues. Germline CDR1 reads LGHNT; CDR2 reads FRNRAP. J lost 4 bases, V lost 5 bases, and 1 base had no gene match. CDR3 protein: CASGRDSTEAFF. The DNA for the CDR3 is TGTGCTAGTGGTCGGGACAGCACTGAAGCTTTCTTT.

V and J are TRBV9 and TRBJ1-2; D may be TRBD1 (5 bases). The germline V gene has CDR1 SGDLS and CDR2 YYNGEE. V dropped 0 bases and J dropped 7 bases, with 10 bases sitting between them. CDR3 length equals 13 residues. CDR3 sequence: CASSVGSGIGYTF. CDR3 sequence (DNA): TGTGCCAGCAGCGTAGGCTCAGGGATTGGCTACACCTTC.

V usage is TRBV9 and J usage is TRBJ1-2; D unclear. Trimming took 0 bases from V and 1 from J, leaving 7 bases between them. This CDR3 comprises 14 residues. Germline CDR1 reads SGDLS; CDR2 reads YYNGEE. Here the CDR3 DNA reads TGTGCCAGCAGCGTAGACCCAAATAACTATGGCTACACCTTC. This translates into CASSVDPNNYGYTF.

This clonotype was detected a few times. The V and J genes are TRBV6-4 and TRBJ2-1, with D uncertain. Looked up from germline, CDR1 is MRHNA and CDR2 is SNTAGT. This CDR3 comprises 15 residues. Trimming stripped 2 bases from V and 0 bases from J, with 8 bases between. The CDR3 nucleotides are TGTGCCAGCAGTGACAGCAGCCTCTCCTACAATGAGCAGTTCTTC. Translated, it gives CASSDSSLSYNEQFF.

On this clonotype: A read error may produce the germline difference seen at one junction end. In DNA, the CDR3 is TGTGCCAACAGTTCGCCCTACGAGCAGTACTTC. Protein sequence: CANSSPYEQYF. This chain connects TRBV28 to TRBJ2-7, with no clear D. The CDR3 runs 11 residues. Looked up from germline, CDR1 is MDHEN and CDR2 is SYDVKM.

The gene calls are TRBV20-1 and TRBJ2-1; the match to TRBD2 covers 12 bases. CDR3 length: 15 residues. J was trimmed by 9 bases and V by 2 bases; bases with no gene match: 8. The germline gives CDR1 DFQATT, CDR2 SNEGSKA (reference sequence). The CDR3: CSARNSSGGAGEQFF. CDR3 DNA: TGCAGTGCTAGAAACTCTAGCGGGGGGGCTGGTGAGCAGTTCTTC.

This chain connects TRBV4-1 to TRBJ2-2; the D is unclear. The germline V gene encodes CDR1 MGHRA and CDR2 YSYEKL. Trimming cost V 2 bases and J 4 bases, with 8 bases left between them. CDR3 length: 14 amino acids. The CDR3 loop is CASSQQELTGELFF. CDR3 DNA sequence: TGCGCCAGCAGCCAACAAGAGCTCACCGGGGAGCTGTTTTTT.

This clonotype was observed a few times. This sequence joins TRBV5-1 and TRBJ1-4, with D perhaps matching TRBD1 (6 bases). CDR1 and CDR2 from the germline V gene are SGHRS and YFSETQ. The germline V and J ends were trimmed by 6 bases and 3 bases, with 15 bases remaining between them. This CDR3 is 15 amino acids long. In DNA, the CDR3 is TGCGCCAGCAACCAAGGGGGGATAGCTAATGAAAAACTGTTTTTT. Its translation: CASNQGGIANEKLFF.

This clonotype was seen more than once but under ten times. The rearrangement uses TRBV11-2 and TRBJ2-1; D unclear. The CDR3 runs to 14 residues. V was trimmed by 5 bases and J by 9 bases, leaving 17 bases between them. Looked up from germline, CDR1 is SGHAT and CDR2 is FQNNGV. CDR3 amino acids: CASSLIRARSEQFF. The CDR3 nucleotides are TGTGCCAGCAGCCTTATTCGGGCCAGAAGTGAGCAGTTCTTC.

This clonotype was seen at least ten times. The V and J genes are TRBV12-3 or TRBV12-4 and TRBJ2-6; 11 positions agree with TRBD1. CDR3 length equals 17 residues. After removal of 5 bases from V and 0 bases from J, the junction contained 3 bases not matched to a gene. The CDR3 sequence is CASSLGTGGSGANVLTF. CDR3 coding DNA: TGTGCCAGCAGTCTCGGGACAGGGGGCTCTGGGGCCAACGTCCTGACTTTC.

The CDR3 sequence: CASSAGSNSEQYF. The CDR3 nucleotides read TGTGCCAGCAGCGCCGGGTCTAACTCCGAGCAGTACTTC. V is TRBV9 and J is TRBJ2-7; no clear D. V dropped 3 bases and J dropped 6 bases, with 13 bases sitting between them. The CDR3 has 13 amino acids. Per the germline V gene, CDR1 is SGDLS and CDR2 is YYNGEE.